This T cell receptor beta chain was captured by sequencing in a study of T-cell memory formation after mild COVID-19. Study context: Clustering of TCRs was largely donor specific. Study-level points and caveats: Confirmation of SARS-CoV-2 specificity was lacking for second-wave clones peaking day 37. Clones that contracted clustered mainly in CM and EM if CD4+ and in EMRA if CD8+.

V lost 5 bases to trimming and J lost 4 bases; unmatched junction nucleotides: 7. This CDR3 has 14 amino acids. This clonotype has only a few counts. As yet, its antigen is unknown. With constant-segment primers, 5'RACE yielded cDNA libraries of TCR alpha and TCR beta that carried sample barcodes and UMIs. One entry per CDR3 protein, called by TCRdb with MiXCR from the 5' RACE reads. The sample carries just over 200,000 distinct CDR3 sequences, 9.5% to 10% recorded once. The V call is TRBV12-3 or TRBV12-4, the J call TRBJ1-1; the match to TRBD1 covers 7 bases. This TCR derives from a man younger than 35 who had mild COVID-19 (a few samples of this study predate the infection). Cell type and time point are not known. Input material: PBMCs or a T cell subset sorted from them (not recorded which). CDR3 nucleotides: TGTGCCAGCAGTCAACAGGGGCTGAGCACTGAAGCTTTCTTT. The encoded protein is CASSQQGLSTEAFF.